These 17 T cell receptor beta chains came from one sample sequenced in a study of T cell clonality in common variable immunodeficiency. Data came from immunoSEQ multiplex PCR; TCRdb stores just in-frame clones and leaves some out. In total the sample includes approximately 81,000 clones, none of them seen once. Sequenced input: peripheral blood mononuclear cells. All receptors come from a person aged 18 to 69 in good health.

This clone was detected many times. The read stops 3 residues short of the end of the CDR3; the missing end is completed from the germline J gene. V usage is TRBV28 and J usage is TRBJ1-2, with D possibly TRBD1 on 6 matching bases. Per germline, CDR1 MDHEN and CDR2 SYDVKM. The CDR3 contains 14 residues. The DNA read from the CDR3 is TGTGCCAGCAGTTCGGACAGCCGGGTCGCGGGC. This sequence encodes CASSSDSRVAG. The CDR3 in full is CASSSDSRVAGYTF.

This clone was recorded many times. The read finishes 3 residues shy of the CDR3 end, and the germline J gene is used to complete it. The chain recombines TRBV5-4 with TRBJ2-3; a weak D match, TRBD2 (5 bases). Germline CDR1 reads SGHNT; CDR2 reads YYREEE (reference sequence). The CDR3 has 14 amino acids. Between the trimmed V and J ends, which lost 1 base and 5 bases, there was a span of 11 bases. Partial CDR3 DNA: TGTGCCAGCAGCTTGTCGTTTGCGGGAGATACG. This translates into CASSLSFAGDT. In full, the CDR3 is CASSLSFAGDTQYF.

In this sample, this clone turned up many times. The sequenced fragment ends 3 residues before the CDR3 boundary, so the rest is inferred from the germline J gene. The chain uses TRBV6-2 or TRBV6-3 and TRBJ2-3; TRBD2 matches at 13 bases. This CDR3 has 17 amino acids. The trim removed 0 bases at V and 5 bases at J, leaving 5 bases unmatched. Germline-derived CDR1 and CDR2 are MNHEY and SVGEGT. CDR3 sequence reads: CASSYSRTSGRVDTQYF. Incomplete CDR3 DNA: TGTGCCAGCAGTTACTCTAGGACTAGCGGGAGAGTAGATACG.

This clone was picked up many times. The CDR3 bases that were read are TGTGCCAGCAGCTTGGCTACAGGATTCTCCTACGAG. Encoded protein: CASSLATGFSYE. The whole CDR3 sequence is CASSLATGFSYEQYF. The V and J genes are TRBV5-5 and TRBJ2-7; D might be TRBD1 (5 bases). The read terminates 3 residues ahead of where the CDR3 ends, so the germline J gene completes it. Germline CDR1 is SGHKS and CDR2 is YYEKEE (reference sequence). This CDR3 is 15 amino acids long. Deletions cut 0 bases from V and 0 bases from J, with 10 bases between.

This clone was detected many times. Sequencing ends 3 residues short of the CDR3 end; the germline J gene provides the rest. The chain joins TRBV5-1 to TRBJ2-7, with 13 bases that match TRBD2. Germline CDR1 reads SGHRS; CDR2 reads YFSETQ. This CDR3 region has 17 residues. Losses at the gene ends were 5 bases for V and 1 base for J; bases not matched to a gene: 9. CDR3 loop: CASSIGLAGAYSYEQYF. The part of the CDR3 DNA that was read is TGCGCCAGCAGTATAGGACTAGCGGGAGCCTATTCCTACGAG.

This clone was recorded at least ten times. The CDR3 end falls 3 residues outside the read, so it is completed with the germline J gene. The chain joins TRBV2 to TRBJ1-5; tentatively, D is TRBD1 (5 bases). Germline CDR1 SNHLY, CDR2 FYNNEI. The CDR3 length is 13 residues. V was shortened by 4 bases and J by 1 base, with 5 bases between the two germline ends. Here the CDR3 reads CASSGQSNQPQHF. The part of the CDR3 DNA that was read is TGTGCCAGCAGTGGACAGAGCAATCAGCCC. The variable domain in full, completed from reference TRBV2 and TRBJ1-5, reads EPEVTQTPSHQVTQMGQEVILRCVPISNHLYFYWYRQILGQKVEFLVSFYNNEISEKSEIFDDQFSVERPDGSNFTLKIRSTKLEDSAMYFCASSGQSNQPQHFGDGTRLSIL.

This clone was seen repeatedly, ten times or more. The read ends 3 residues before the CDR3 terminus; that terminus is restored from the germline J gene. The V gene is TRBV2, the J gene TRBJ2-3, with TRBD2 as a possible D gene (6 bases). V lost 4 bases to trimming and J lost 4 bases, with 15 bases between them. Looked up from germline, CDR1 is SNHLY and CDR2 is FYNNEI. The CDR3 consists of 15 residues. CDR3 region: CASSAIAERADTQYF. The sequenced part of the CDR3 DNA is TGTGCCAGCAGTGCTATAGCGGAGAGGGCAGATACG.

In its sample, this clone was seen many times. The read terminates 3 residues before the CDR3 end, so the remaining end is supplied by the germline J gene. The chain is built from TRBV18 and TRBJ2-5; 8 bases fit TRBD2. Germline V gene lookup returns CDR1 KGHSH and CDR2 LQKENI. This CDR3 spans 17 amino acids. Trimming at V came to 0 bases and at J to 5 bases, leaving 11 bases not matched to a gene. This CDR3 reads CASSPPRRSGRAETQYF. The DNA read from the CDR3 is TGTGCCAGCTCACCACCCCGGAGGAGCGGGAGAGCGGAGACC.

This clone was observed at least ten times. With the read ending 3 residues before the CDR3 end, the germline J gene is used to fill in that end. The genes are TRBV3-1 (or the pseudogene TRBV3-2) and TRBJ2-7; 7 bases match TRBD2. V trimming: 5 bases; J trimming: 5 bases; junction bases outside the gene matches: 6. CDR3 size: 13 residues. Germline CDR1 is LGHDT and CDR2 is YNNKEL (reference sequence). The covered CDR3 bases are TGTGCCAGCAGCGGAAGCGGGAACCACGAG. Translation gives CASSGSGNHE. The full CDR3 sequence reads CASSGSGNHEQYF.

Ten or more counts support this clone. The CDR3 DNA, read in part, is TGTGCCAGCAGCTTAGTTGGGGCAGAGAGGCCC. This encodes CASSLVGAERP. The whole CDR3 sequence reads CASSLVGAERPQHF. V and J are TRBV7-2 and TRBJ1-5, with D perhaps matching TRBD1 (5 bases). The read ends 3 residues shy of where the CDR3 ends; the end is completed using the germline J gene. This CDR3 is 14 amino acids long. The ends were cut back, 1 base at V and 9 bases at J, with 13 bases in the middle. Germline CDR1 is SGHTA and CDR2 is FQGNSA.

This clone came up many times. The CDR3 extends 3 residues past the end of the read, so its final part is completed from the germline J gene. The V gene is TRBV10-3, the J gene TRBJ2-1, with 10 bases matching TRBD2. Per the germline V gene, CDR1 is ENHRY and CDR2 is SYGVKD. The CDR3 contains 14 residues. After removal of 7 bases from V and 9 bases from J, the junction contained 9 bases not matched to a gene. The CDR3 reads CAITGTSDGIEQFF. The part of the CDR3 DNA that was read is TGTGCCATCACAGGGACTAGCGATGGTATTGAG.

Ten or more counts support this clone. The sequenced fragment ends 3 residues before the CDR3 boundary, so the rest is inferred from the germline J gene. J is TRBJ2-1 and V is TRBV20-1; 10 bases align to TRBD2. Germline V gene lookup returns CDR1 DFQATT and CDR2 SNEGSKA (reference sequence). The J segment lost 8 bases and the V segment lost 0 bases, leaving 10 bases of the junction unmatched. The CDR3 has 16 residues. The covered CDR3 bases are TGCAGTGCTAGAGATCGAGGGAGCGGGAGGGCTGATGAG. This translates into CSARDRGSGRADE. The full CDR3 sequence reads CSARDRGSGRADEQFF.

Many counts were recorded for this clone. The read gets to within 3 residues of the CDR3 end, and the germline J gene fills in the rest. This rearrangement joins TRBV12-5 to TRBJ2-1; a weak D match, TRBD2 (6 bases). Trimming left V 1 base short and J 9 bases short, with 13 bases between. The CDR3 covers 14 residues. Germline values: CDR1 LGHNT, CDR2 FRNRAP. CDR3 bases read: TGTGCTAGTGGTTTGGAACTAGCATTAGCTGAG. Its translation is CASGLELALAE. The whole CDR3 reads CASGLELALAEQFF.

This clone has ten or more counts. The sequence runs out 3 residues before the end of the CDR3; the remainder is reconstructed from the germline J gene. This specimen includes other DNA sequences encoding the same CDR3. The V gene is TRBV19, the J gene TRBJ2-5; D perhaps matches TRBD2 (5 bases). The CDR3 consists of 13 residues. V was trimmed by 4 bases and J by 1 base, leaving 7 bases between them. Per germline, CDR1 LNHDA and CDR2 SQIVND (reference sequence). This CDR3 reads CASSNRGQETQYF. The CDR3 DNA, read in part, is TGTGCCAGTAGTAACCGGGGCCAAGAGACC. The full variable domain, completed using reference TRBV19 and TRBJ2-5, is DGGITQSPKYLFRKEGQNVTLSCEQNLNHDAMYWYRQDPGQGLRLIYYSQIVNDFQKGDIAEGYSVSREKKESFPLTVTSAQKNPTAFYLCASSNRGQETQYFGPGTRLLVL.

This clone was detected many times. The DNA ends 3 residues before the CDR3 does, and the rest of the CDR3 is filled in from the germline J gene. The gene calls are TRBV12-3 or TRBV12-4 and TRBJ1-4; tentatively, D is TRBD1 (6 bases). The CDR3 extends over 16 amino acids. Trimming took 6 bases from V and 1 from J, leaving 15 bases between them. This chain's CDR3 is CASSLDTGITNEKLFF. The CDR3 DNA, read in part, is TGTGCCAGCAGCCTAGATACAGGGATAACTAATGAAAAA.

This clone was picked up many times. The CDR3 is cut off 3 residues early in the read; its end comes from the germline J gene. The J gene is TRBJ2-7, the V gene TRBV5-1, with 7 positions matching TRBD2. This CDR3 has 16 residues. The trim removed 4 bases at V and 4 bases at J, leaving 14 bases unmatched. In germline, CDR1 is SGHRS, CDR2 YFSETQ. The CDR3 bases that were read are TGCGCCAGCAGCCGTGCCGATGCGGGAGTGGGGTACGAG. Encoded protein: CASSRADAGVGYE. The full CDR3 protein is CASSRADAGVGYEQYF. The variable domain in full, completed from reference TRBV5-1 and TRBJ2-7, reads KAGVTQTPRYLIKTRGQQVTLSCSPISGHRSVSWYQQTPGQGLQFLFEYFSETQRNKGNFPGRFSGRQFSNSRSEMNVSTLELGDSALYLCASSRADAGVGYEQYFGPGTRLTVT.

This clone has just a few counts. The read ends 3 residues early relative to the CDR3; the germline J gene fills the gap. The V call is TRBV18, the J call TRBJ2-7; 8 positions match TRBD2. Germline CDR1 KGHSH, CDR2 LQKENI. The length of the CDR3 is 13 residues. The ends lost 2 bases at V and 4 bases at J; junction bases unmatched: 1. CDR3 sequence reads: CASSPASGYEQYF. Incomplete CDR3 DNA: TGTGCCAGCTCACCAGCTAGCGGGTACGAG.